One and the same sample provided the 7 T cell receptor beta chains below, sequenced in a study of T cells in Graves' hyperthyroidism and ophthalmopathy. The CDR3 regions of TCR beta were amplified from RNA transcripts. During a first-round RT-PCR of the TCR CDR3, the HTBI primer set was used. TCRdb reprocessed the multiplex PCR reads with MiXCR, giving one entry per CDR3 protein. This sample has hundreds of thousands of distinct CDR3 sequences, with around a sixth found just once. Sequencing used blood. These receptors all come from a woman aged 50 to 60 with Graves' hyperthyroidism that later progressed to Graves' ophthalmopathy.

The chain carries TRBV20-1 and TRBJ1-5; tentative D call: TRBD1 (5 bases). The germline V and J ends were trimmed by 3 bases and 7 bases, with 13 bases remaining between them. Germline CDR1 is DFQATT and CDR2 is SNEGSKA (reference sequence). CDR3 length: 13 amino acids. CDR3 bases: TGCAGTGCTAGCCCAGGGCAGTTACAGCCCCAGCATTTT. The encoded protein is CSASPGQLQPQHF.

The chain carries TRBV6-1 and TRBJ1-5; no clear D. Germline CDR1 and CDR2: MNHNS and SASEGT. The CDR3 covers 12 residues. The germline V and J ends were trimmed by 7 bases and 5 bases, with 9 bases remaining between them. CDR3 sequence: CASTSRDQPQHF. The CDR3 nucleotides are TGTGCCAGCACGTCTCGGGATCAGCCCCAGCATTTT.

This clonotype was counted only a few times. The J gene is TRBJ2-3, the V gene TRBV20-1, with D unclear. Between the trimmed V and J ends, which lost 8 bases and 2 bases, there was a span of 8 bases. The CDR3 sequence is 11 residues long. Germline V gives CDR1 DFQATT, CDR2 SNEGSKA (reference sequence). The CDR3 DNA follows: TGCAGTATCCTAACCACAGATACGCAGTATTTT. Its protein is CSILTTDTQYF.

The sample holds a few counts of this clonotype. The V gene is TRBV30, the J gene TRBJ1-2, with TRBD1 matching over 7 bases. V dropped 4 bases and J dropped 2; count of bases not matched to a gene: 4. Germline-derived CDR1 and CDR2 are GTSNPN and SVGIG (reference sequence). The CDR3 sequence is 13 residues long. CDR3 sequence: CAWKGGANYGYTF. In DNA, the CDR3 is TGTGCCTGGAAAGGGGGCGCAAACTATGGCTACACCTTC.

V and J are TRBV6-2 or TRBV6-3 and TRBJ2-1, with a tentative D call TRBD2 (6 bases). Germline CDR1 is MNHEY and CDR2 is SVGEGT. Trimming took 4 bases from V and 9 from J, leaving 13 bases between them. The CDR3 length is 13 residues. CDR3 DNA: TGTGCCAGCAGTTCGGCAGGGAGGAGTGAGCAGTTCTTC. Translating it yields CASSSAGRSEQFF.

This clonotype was counted many times. This sequence joins TRBV2 and TRBJ2-1; D remains unclear. The CDR3 has 12 residues. V lost 7 bases to trimming and J lost 13 bases, with 17 bases between them. Germline loops: CDR1 SNHLY, CDR2 FYNNEI. The CDR3 sequence: CASTPAGPFQFF. DNA for the CDR3: TGTGCCAGCACCCCGGCCGGCCCGTTCCAGTTCTTC.

The CDR3 DNA sequence: TGTGCTAGTGGTTTGGTGGGAGGGTTAGGCAATCAGCCCCAGCATTTT. Residues: CASGLVGGLGNQPQHF. The chain links TRBV12-5 to TRBJ1-5, with D unclear. Trimming shortened V by 0 bases and J by 2 bases, and 11 bases separated the two germline ends. This CDR3 contains 16 residues. CDR1 and CDR2 from the germline V gene are LGHNT and FRNRAP.